This TCR beta chain was sequenced for a study of T cells in tuberculosis. Study-level background: IGRA-negative adolescents, IGRA-positive adolescents with latent tuberculosis and adults with active tuberculosis formed this South African cohort. Within 7 days of starting treatment, or before, PBMC were stored.

TCRdb's table, derived via immunoSEQ multiplex PCR, lists solely in-frame clones and lacks some. The data hold about 35,000 clones, with about 91% observed a single time. For this clone: The antigen is undetermined.

Regarding time point: new active TB diagnosis, blood taken before or within 7 days of starting treatment. Germline CDR1 MGHDK, CDR2 SYGVNS. This CDR3 is 14 amino acids long. The ends lost 5 bases at V and 4 bases at J; junction bases unmatched: 5. Overall study findings and caveats: Active tuberculosis alpha repertoires lay closer to GMM-specific TCRs than controls'.

The gene calls are TRBV25-1 and TRBJ1-2; 9 nucleotides line up with TRBD1. Source: PBMCs, taken at tuberculosis diagnosis. The sequence was collected from an adult with tuberculosis. Some clones in this sample may be carry-over from other donors' samples. CDR3 residues: CASSYKQGAYGYTF. CDR3 DNA: TGTGCCAGCAGTTATAAACAGGGGGCCTATGGCTACACCTTC.